The entry that follows covers one T cell receptor (beta chain) sequence. Its target is unknown. The table came from immunoSEQ multiplex PCR; TCRdb's copy has only in-frame clones and leaves some out. The table has some 97,000 clones, approximately 87% seen once. These data come from a study of T cell responses to AZD1222 COVID-19 vaccine. The study's findings and limits: At 160-218 and 743-854, vaccine-associated CD4 TCRs were dominant, and they spanned spike. Baseline antibody screening turned up just five to seven seropositive AZD1222 recipients.

The clonotype was recovered from an adult in good health. The material sequenced was peripheral blood, taken on day 0 of MenACWY control vaccination.

CDR3 sequence: CASSVGLAGKQYF. CDR3 nucleotides: TGTGCCAGCAGCGTTGGACTAGCGGGGAAGCAGTACTTC. V is TRBV2 and J is TRBJ2-7, with 12 bases lining up with TRBD2. Germline V lookup: CDR1 SNHLY, CDR2 FYNNEI. J lost 8 bases, V lost 6 bases, and 5 bases had no gene match. The CDR3 loop spans 13 amino acids.